This entry concerns a single T cell receptor beta chain. Its target is not known. This sample stems from a study of cytotoxic CD8 clonotypes in ibrutinib-treated CLL. Study as a whole: Investigators reported around 25 partial and 2 complete responses; after median roughly 70 months, roughly 15 patients remained remitted and 12 progressed. After a median roughly 12 months on treatment (6 to 36), response samples were drawn. Findings and limits, study-wide: Collection times varied between progressing and sustained-remission patients.

Trimming shortened V by 0 bases and J by 2 bases, and 16 bases separated the two germline ends. Germline V gene lookup returns CDR1 LGHNA and CDR2 YSLEER. The CDR3 covers 17 residues. The repertoire was sequenced with immunoSEQ multiplex PCR; TCRdb's copy has only in-frame clones and lacks some. The sample has approximately 200,000 clones; over 60% are singletons. The J gene is TRBJ2-5, the V gene TRBV4-3; D unclear. The sequencing here drew on PBMCs, taken after 24 months of ibrutinib treatment. The TCR was taken from a human donor with chronic lymphocytic leukemia. The CDR3 DNA follows: TGCGCCAGCAGCCAAGATATGGGGTTTCAGTCACAAGAGACCCAGTACTTC. Translating it yields CASSQDMGFQSQETQYF.